Reported below is one T cell receptor (beta chain). This receptor's antigen is unknown. Base qualities are not recorded, but no much larger clone differs from it by a single base. This sample stems from a study of cytomegalovirus exposure and HLA in healthy donors (TCRdb year 2017). In terms of the full investigation: According to an earlier analysis of a few hundred of the donors, 150 million to 200 million T cells yielded over 100 million unique TCR beta sequences and about 280 Gb of sequence data. A later genetic analysis used genome-wide SNP genotypes for about 55% of the 666 donors, treating that subset as a discovery cohort. The later analysis used no new phenotypic data to find candidate immune exposures, relying instead on TCR beta sequences and their occurrence across donors. To predict cytomegalovirus infection status, the study combined high-throughput TCR immunosequencing, statistical association of individual TCRs with disease status, and machine learning. All discovery cohort repertoires had been generated using a single sequencing platform. The genetic ancestry cluster associated with self-reported Caucasian donors included about four fifths of the roughly 400 genotyped donors. Donor age, sex, ethnicity and CMV serostatus were collected together with the repertoire data. The study aimed to test whether signatures of past pathogen exposure could be identified by cataloging public T cell receptors. Four or five DR-DQ haplotypes were treated as single units for association and clustering because of strong linkage in the cohort. In an earlier analysis of roughly 540 of the donors, high-throughput TCR beta sequencing was used to judge whether each TCR beta V gene segment behaved as functional or pseudogenic. The T cell repertoires of 700 or so subjects were profiled by immunosequencing and related to cytomegalovirus serostatus. On average, around 240,000 unique TCR beta nucleotide sequences were sequenced per donor among several hundred genotyped donors of the cohort, with roughly 18% of those sequences being non-productive. Besides the first cohort of around 670 subjects, a separate validation cohort made up of about 120 different subjects was used. Class I and class II HLA loci were covered by the typing at four-digit resolution. A later analysis re-analyzed previously published TCR beta repertoires from 600 to 850 donors and added high-resolution HLA genotyping to study TCR occurrence patterns. An early release covering approximately 600 HLA-typed donors comprised approximately 300 gigabases of sequencing data and tens of millions of unique TCR sequences. Typing coverage differed by locus: A, B, C, DRB1 and DQB1 were typed in roughly 620-640 donors, DQA1 in about 500, DPA1 in around 610, and DPB1 in around 490. Results the study describes overall, beyond this receptor: A cluster of highly shared sequence variants was judged likely to be a technical artifact of the sequencing pipeline. Because some donors lacked HLA typing at each locus, the association tests relied only on the typed subset. This cohort had only TCR beta chains sequenced, and the lack of alpha or paired-chain data limited which features could be detected. Some IMGT-functional V segments, including TRBV6-2 and TRBV6-3, could not be told apart with the 87-base-pair reads, so those segments were excluded. The study listed over 150 TCR beta chains as associated with cytomegalovirus. An earlier analysis of 587 of the donors showed that most TCR beta V segments appeared in productive rearrangements either about 87% or about 30% of the time, which broadly matched IMGT annotations. Cytomegalovirus status was reported to be diagnosed by the classifier with high specificity and sensitivity in both the original and validation cohorts. For the cohort, immune exposure information was limited to CMV serostatus. Across donors, most TCR sequences were observed very rarely, whereas some public TCRs were present in many individuals. According to the authors, the approach could potentially be generalized to other disease states and immunological phenotypes. Sequencing depth was assumed to be roughly uniform across donors in the presence/absence analyses, though that assumption may not hold. A further reported finding was that TCR beta sequences accurately predicted the HLA-A and HLA-B alleles for most subjects in the first cohort. According to a later genetic analysis, donors in an Asian-associated ancestry cluster had fewer N-insertions in productive TCRs than the approximately 670-donor mean. The earlier analysis of a few hundred of the donors excluded 15 to 20 rarely observed V segments, including chromosome 9 orphons, because counts were too low. A later analysis found that TCR association rates varied across HLA loci, with DRB1 alleles showing the most associated TCRs and HLA-C alleles the fewest. In a later analysis, HLA-associated TCR beta chains were found to be more clonally expanded and to have lower generation probabilities than equally common non-associated chains. According to a later analysis, parvovirus B19, influenza, CMV and Epstein-Barr virus appeared linked to several top co-occurrence clusters. In a later genetic analysis, a missense DCLRE1C variant was associated with V-gene and J-gene trimming of TCR beta chains, and the association was replicated in an independent cohort. In vitro tests confirmed that a few of the cytomegalovirus-associated TCR beta chains recognize cytomegalovirus antigens. Correlated functional status among segregating V segments might reflect linkage disequilibrium, but an unknown experimental factor could not be ruled out. Most CMV-associated TCR beta chains appeared to be HLA-restricted in a later analysis, and the HLA associations seemed to be driven largely by CMV exposure. At a false discovery rate of 0.05, a later analysis linked 15,000 to 20,000 TCR beta sequences to specific HLA alleles. When HLA alleles, especially DR and DQ, strongly co-occurred, TCR associations were difficult to assign to individual alleles.

In total, about 650 healthy bone marrow donors made up the cohort. At the time of sampling, every cohort member was nominally healthy, though immune exposures that went unrecorded were likely present. The donor was CMV seropositive and belonged to the group of more than 250 seropositive cohort members. A peripheral blood sample was collected from each donor, and TCR beta sequencing was performed on peripheral blood mononuclear cells. Genomic DNA extraction from the blood cell samples was performed with the Qiagen DNeasy Blood Extraction Kit. For CDR1 and CDR2, the germline V gene lists MGHRA and YSYEKL. Counted from cysteine to phenylalanine, this CDR3 has 19 amino acids. Just the 57-base CDR3 DNA is kept, in frame starting at base 1. Compared with germline, V lacks 0 bases and J lacks 2 bases; bases without a gene match: 9. Receptors were amplified or captured by the immunoSEQ multiplex PCR assay. The multiplex PCR relied on a mix of 60 forward primers for TCR Vbeta segments and 13 reverse primers for TCR Jbeta segments. A multiplex PCR assay on genomic DNA amplified the CDR3 region of rearranged TCR beta genes. Amplified TCR beta libraries were sequenced as 87-base-pair reads on the Illumina HiSeq System. The authors' pipeline ran thus. A later analysis counted about 80 million unique TCR beta chains across the 670 or so repertoires, and some 11 million of these chains were shared by at least two donors. To remove PCR and sequencing errors, raw reads were error-corrected and collapsed into unique sequences using a nearest-neighbor algorithm that merged closely related sequences. To assign V, D and J gene segments, CDR3 sequences were aligned to IMGT reference sequences. Each retained sequence needed at least a six-nucleotide match to both a V gene segment and a J gene segment. Rearrangements were called productive when the CDR3 lacked stop codons and stayed in frame with V and J; all others were non-productive. Following IMGT convention, CDR3 was defined as the stretch from the second conserved V-encoded cysteine to the conserved J-encoded phenylalanine. The earlier analysis of about 500 of the donors excluded sequences that lacked an unambiguous match to a single V gene segment. An earlier analysis of a few hundred of the donors classified V segments as functional when productive rearrangements were above 56.7% and as segregating when the standard deviation between donors was above 5%. A statistical classification framework was built to diagnose cytomegalovirus status from the catalog of TCR beta chain sequences. V and J gene assignment, in a later analysis, came from comparing TCR nucleotide sequences with IMGT/GENE-DB human TR gene sequences. In a later analysis, CDR3 sequences and most-parsimonious VDJ recombination scenarios were assigned using the TCRdist pipeline. In a later analysis, each TCR beta chain was defined by its CDR3 amino acid sequence together with its V-gene family, and reads lacking a unique V-gene family were excluded. To address suspected cross-contamination and a sequencing artifact, a later analysis removed roughly 640 highly shared, low-generation-probability nucleotide sequences. In a later analysis, a clonal expansion index for each public chain was calculated from normalized within-repertoire ranks of inferred template counts. In a later analysis, generation probabilities were computed using a VDJ recombination model fitted to out-of-frame rearrangements, and the results were checked against IGoR. In a later analysis, hypergeometric tests were used to score TCR-TCR, TCR-HLA and TCR-CMV co-occurrence, with a repertoire-size bias correction applied to TCR pairs. False discovery rates were estimated in a later analysis by permuting HLA or CMV assignments 20 times. In a later analysis, co-occurring TCRs were grouped using DBSCAN, and TCRdist sequence similarity was added for clustering within HLA-allele-positive subsets. For co-occurrence clustering, repertoires with fewer than 30,000 or more than 120,000 public chains were excluded, along with four to six repertoires with anomalous nucleotide sharing. As stored in TCRdb, this immuneACCESS dataset retains in-frame rearrangements with V and J assigned. A fraction of the clones does not appear; measured against another copy, unresolved V genes explain less than half of the discrepancy, and the remainder lacks a known reason. D and trimming come from the DNA, and the V and J calls and clone size come from that table. For this sample the table gives 150,000 to 200,000 clones, of which about 80% were detected only once. About 7% of the sample is taken by the ten largest.

This sequence uses TRBV4-1 and TRBJ2-5, with 13 junctional bases fitting TRBD2. The sequencing input was PBMCs. The TCR comes from a man younger than 45 in good health and CMV-seropositive. The CDR3 is CASSQEATSGRRWQETQYF. The sequenced DNA is TGCGCCAGCAGCCAAGAGGCGACTAGCGGGAGGAGGTGGCAAGAGACCCAGTACTTC.